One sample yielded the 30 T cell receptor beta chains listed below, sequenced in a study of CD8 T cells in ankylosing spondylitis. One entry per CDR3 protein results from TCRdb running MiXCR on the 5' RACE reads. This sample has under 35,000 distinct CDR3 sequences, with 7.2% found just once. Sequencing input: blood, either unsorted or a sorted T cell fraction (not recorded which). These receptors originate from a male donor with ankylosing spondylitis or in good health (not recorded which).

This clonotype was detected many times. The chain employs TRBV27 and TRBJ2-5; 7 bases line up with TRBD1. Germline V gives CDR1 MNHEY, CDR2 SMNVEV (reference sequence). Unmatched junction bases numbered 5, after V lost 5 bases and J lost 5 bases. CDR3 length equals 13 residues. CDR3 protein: CASSVQGHETQYF. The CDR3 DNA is TGTGCCAGCAGTGTACAGGGGCATGAGACCCAGTACTTC.

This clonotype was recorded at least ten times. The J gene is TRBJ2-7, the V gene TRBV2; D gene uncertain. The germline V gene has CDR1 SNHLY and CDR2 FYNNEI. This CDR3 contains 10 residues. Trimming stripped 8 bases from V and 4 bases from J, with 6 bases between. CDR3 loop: CASGHYEQYF. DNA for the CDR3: TGTGCCAGCGGTCATTACGAGCAGTACTTC.

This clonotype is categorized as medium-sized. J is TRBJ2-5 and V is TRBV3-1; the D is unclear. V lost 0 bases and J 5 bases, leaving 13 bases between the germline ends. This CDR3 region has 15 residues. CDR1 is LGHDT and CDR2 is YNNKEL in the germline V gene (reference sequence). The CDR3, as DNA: TGTGCCAGCAGCCAAGAAGTCGGAGTTCTGGAGACCCAGTACTTC. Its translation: CASSQEVGVLETQYF.

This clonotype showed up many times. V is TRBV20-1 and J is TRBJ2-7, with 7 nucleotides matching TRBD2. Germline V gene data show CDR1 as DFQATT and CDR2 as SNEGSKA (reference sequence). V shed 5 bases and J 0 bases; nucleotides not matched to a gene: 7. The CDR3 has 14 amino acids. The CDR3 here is CSAVAGQSSYEQYF. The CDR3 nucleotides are TGCAGTGCTGTAGCGGGCCAGAGCTCCTACGAGCAGTACTTC.

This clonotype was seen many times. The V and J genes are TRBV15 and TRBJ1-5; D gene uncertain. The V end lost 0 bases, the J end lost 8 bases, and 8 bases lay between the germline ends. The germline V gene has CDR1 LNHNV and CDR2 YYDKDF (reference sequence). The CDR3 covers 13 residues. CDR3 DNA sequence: TGTGCCACCAGCAGAGAGAGGGAGGAGCCCCAGCATTTT. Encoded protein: CATSREREEPQHF.

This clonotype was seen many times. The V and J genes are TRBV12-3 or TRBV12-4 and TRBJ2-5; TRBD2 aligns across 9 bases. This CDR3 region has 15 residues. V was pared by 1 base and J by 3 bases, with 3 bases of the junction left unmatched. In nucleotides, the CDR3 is TGTGCCAGCAGTTTAGGACTAGCGGTTAAAGAGACCCAGTACTTC. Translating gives CASSLGLAVKETQYF.

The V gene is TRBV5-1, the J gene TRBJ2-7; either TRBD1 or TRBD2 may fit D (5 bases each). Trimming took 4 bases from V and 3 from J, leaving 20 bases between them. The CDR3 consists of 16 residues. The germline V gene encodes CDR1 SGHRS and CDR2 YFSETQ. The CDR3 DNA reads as TGCGCCAGCAGCGTCGGGACCCCACAAGGGTTCTACGAGCAGTACTTC. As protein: CASSVGTPQGFYEQYF.

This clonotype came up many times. The CDR3 DNA reads TGTGCCAGCAAAGCTAGCGGAACCTACGAGCAGTACTTC. This codes for CASKASGTYEQYF. The chain uses TRBV6-1 and TRBJ2-7; 7 nucleotides agree with TRBD2. The V gene end was trimmed by 7 bases and the J gene end by 2 bases; junction bases not matched to a gene: 5. The CDR3 runs to 13 residues. The germline V gene encodes CDR1 MNHNS and CDR2 SASEGT.

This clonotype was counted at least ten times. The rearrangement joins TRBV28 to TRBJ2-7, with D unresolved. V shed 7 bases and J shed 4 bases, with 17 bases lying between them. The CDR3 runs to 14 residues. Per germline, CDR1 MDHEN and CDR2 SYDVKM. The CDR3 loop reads CASTTLTPPYEQYF. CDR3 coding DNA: TGTGCCAGCACCACACTCACGCCCCCGTACGAGCAGTACTTC.

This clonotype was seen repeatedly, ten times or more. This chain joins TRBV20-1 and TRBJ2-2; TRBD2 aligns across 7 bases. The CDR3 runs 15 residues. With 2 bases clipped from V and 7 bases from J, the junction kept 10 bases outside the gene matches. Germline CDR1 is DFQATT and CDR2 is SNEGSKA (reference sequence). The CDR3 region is CSARLRLAGSGELFF. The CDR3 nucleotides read TGCAGTGCTAGACTTCGACTAGCCGGGAGCGGGGAGCTGTTTTTT.

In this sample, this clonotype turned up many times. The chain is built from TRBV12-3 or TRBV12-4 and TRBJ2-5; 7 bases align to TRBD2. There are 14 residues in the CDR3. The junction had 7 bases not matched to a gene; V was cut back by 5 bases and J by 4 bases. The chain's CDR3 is CASSRSGGGETQYF. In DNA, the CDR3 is TGTGCCAGCAGTCGCTCGGGAGGAGGAGAGACCCAGTACTTC.

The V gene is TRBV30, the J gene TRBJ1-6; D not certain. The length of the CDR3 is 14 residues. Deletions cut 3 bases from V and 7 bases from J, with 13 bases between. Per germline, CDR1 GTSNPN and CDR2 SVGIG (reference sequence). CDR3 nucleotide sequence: TGTGCCTGGAGATTCCGGGATCGAAATTCACCCCTCCACTTT. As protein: CAWRFRDRNSPLHF.

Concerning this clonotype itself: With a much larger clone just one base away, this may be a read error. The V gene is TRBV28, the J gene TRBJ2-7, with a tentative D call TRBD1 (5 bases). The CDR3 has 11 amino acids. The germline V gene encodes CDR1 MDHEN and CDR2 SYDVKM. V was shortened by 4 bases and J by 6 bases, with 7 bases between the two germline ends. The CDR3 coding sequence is TGTGCCAGCAGTTACCAGGGCGAGCAGTACTTC. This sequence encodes CASSYQGEQYF.

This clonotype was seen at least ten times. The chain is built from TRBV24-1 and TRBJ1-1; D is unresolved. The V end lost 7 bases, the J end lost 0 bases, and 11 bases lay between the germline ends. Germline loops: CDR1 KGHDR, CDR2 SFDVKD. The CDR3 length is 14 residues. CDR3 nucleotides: TGTGCCACCAGATCGATAATAATGAACACTGAAGCTTTCTTT. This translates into CATRSIIMNTEAFF.

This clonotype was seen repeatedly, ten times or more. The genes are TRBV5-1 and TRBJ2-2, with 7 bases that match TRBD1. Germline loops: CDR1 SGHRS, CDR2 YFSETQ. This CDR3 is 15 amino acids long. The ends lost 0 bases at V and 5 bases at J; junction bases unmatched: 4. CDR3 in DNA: TGCGCCAGCAGCTTGGCCCAGGGGGAGACCGGGGAGCTGTTTTTT. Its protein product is CASSLAQGETGELFF. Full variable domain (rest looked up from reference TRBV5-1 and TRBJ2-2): KAGVTQTPRYLIKTRGQQVTLSCSPISGHRSVSWYQQTPGQGLQFLFEYFSETQRNKGNFPGRFSGRQFSNSRSEMNVSTLELGDSALYLCASSLAQGETGELFFGEGSRLTVL.

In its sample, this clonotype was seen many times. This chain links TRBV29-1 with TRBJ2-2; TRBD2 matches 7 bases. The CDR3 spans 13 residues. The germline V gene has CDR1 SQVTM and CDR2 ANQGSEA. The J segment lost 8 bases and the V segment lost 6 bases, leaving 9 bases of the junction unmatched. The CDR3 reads CSVGIAGDGELFF. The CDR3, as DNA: TGCAGCGTCGGTATAGCGGGTGATGGGGAGCTGTTTTTT.

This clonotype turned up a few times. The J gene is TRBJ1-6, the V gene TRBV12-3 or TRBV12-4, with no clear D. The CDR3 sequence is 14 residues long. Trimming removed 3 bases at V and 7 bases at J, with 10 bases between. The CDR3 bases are TGTGCCAGCAGTTTCGGATCCAGGAATTCACCCCTCCACTTT. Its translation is CASSFGSRNSPLHF.

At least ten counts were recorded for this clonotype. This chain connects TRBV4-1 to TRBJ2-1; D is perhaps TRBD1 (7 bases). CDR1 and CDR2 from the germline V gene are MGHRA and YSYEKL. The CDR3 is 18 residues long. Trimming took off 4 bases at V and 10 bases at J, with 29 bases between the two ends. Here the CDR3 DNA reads TGCGCCAGCAGCCCGGCCCCGGGGGTGACAGGGAGAGGGGGGGAGCAGTTCTTC. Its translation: CASSPAPGVTGRGGEQFF.

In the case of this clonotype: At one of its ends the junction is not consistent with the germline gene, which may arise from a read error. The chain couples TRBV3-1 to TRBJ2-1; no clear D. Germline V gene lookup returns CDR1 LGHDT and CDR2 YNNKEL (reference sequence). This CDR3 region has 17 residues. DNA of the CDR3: TGTGCCTGCAGCCAATTGCGTCAAGCGAGCTCCTACAATGAGCAGTTCTTC. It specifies CACSQLRQASSYNEQFF.

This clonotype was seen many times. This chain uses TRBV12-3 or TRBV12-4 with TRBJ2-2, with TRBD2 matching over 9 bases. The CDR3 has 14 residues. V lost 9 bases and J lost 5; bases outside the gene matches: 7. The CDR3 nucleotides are TGTGCCAGTTGTGGGACTAGCTATACCGGGGAGCTGTTTTTT. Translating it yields CASCGTSYTGELFF.

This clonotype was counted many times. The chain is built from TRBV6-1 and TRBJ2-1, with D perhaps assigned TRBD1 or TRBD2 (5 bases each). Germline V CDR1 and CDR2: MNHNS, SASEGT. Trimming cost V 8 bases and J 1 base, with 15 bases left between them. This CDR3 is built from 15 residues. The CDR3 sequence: CASGDGLGSYNEQFF. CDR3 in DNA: TGTGCCAGCGGGGACGGTTTGGGGTCCTACAATGAGCAGTTCTTC.

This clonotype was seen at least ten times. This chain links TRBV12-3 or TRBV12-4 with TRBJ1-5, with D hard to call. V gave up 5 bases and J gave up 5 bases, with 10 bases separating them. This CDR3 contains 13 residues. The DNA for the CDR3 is TGTGCCAGCAGTCCCTGGGAGGATCAGCCCCAGCATTTT. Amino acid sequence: CASSPWEDQPQHF.

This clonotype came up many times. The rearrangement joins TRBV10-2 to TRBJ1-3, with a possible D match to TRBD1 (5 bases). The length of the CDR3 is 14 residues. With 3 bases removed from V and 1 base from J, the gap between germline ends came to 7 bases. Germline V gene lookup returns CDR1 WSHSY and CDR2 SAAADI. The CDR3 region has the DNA TGCGCCAGCAGTGACTCAGGGTCTGGAAACACCATATATTTT. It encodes CASSDSGSGNTIYF.

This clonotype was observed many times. CDR3 DNA sequence: TGTGCCAGCAGTTACTCTGGAGGGACAACTGAAGCTTTCTTT. It specifies CASSYSGGTTEAFF. This chain links TRBV6-2 or TRBV6-3 with TRBJ1-1; D may be TRBD1 (6 bases). In germline, CDR1 is MNHEY, CDR2 SVGEGT. V was trimmed by 0 bases and J by 5 bases, leaving 10 bases between them. The CDR3 has 14 amino acids.

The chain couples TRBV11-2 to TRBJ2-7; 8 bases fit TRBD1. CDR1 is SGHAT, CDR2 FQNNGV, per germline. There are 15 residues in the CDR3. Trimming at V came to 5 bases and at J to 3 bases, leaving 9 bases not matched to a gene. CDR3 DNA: TGTGCCAGCAGCATAACGGACAGGGCTTACTACGAGCAGTACTTC. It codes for CASSITDRAYYEQYF.

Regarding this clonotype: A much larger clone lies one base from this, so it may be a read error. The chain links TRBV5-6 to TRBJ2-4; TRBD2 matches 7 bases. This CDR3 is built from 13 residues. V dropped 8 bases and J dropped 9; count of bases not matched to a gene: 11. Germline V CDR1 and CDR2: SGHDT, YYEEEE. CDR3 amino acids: CARSRGRAGIQYF. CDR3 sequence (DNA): TGTGCCAGGAGCCGGGGGAGGGCGGGCATTCAGTACTTC.

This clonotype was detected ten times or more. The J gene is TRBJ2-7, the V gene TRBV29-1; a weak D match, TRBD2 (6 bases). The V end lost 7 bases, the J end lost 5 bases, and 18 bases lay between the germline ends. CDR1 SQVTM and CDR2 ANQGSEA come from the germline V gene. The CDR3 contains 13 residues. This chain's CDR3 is CSATRGGRDEQYF. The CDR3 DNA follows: TGCAGCGCAACACGGGGAGGCCGGGACGAGCAGTACTTC.

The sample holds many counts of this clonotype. CDR3 amino acids: CASSYSEGLNSPLHF. The CDR3 DNA is TGTGCCAGCAGTTACTCTGAAGGGCTTAATTCACCCCTCCACTTT. This rearrangement joins TRBV6-5 to TRBJ1-6; unclear D gene. The ends were cut back, 0 bases at V and 6 bases at J, with 9 bases in the middle. CDR3 length: 15 amino acids. CDR1 MNHEY and CDR2 SVGAGI come from the germline V gene.

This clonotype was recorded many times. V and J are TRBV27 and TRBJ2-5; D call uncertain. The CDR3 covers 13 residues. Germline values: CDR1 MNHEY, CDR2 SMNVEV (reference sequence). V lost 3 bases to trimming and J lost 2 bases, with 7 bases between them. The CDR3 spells CASSFSWQETQYF. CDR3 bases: TGTGCCAGCAGTTTCTCCTGGCAAGAGACCCAGTACTTC.

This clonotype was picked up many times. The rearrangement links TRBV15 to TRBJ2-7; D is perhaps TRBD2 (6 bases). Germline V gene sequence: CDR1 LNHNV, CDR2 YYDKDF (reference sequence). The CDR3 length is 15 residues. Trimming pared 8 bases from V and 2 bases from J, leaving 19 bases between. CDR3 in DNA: TGTGCCACCCAACTTCGGGACTCCGACGCCTACGAGCAGTACTTC. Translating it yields CATQLRDSDAYEQYF.